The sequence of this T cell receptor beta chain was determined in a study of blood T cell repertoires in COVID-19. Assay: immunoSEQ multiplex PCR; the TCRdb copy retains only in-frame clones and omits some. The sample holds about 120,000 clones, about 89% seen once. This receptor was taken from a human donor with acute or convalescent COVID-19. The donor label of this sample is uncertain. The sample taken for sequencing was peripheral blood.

CDR3 coding DNA: TGTGCCAGTAGTCCCATGAAGACGAGGCAAGAGACCCAGTACTTC. This encodes CASSPMKTRQETQYF. V gene TRBV19 combines with J gene TRBJ2-5; D remains unclear. The V end lost 5 bases, the J end lost 2 bases, and 15 bases lay between the germline ends. The germline CDR1 and CDR2 sequences are LNHDA and SQIVND (reference sequence). This CDR3 region has 15 residues.